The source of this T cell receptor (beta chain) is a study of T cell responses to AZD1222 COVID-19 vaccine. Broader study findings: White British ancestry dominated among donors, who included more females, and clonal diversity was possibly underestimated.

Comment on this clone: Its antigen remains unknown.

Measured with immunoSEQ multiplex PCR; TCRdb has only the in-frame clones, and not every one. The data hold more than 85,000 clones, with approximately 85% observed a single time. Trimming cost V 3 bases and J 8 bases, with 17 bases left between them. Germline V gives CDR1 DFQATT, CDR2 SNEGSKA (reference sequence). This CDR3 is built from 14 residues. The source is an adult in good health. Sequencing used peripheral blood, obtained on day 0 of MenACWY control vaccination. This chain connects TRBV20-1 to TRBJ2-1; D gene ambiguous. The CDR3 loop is CSASKGSRTDEQFF. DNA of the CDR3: TGCAGTGCTAGTAAGGGATCCCGAACGGATGAGCAGTTCTTC.